These 24 T cell receptor beta chains originate from one sample sequenced in a study of shared clonotypes between healthy human individuals. Sequencing was performed with immunoSEQ multiplex PCR; in TCRdb, only in-frame clones are kept and a portion is missing. The repertoire holds about 610,000 clones, with 95% to 98% as singletons. Sequencing was done on a sample of naive CD4+ T cells sorted from blood. Subset meaning: CD45RA+ positively selected. The receptors were sampled from a woman in her twenties or thirties in good health.

The chain has TRBV20-1 and TRBJ2-7; D possibly matches TRBD1 or TRBD2 (6 bases each). Germline CDR1 reads DFQATT; CDR2 reads SNEGSKA (reference sequence). The CDR3 is 11 residues long. Trimming left V 4 bases short and J 7 bases short, with 11 bases between. The CDR3 sequence: CSAKRGVEQYF. The DNA for the CDR3 is TGCAGTGCTAAAAGGGGGGTTGAGCAGTACTTC.

This chain links TRBV2 with TRBJ1-1; 7 nucleotides align to TRBD1. The germline V gene encodes CDR1 SNHLY and CDR2 FYNNEI. This CDR3 contains 13 residues. Germline trimming cut 0 bases from V and 11 bases from J; bases unmatched to any gene: 6. DNA of the CDR3: TGTGCCAGCAGTGAAGCTCTGACAGGGATGGCTTTCTTT. This sequence encodes CASSEALTGMAFF.

The rearrangement joins TRBV28 to TRBJ1-5; D is uncertain. V lost 6 bases, J lost 6 bases, and 18 bases lay in between. This CDR3 is 15 amino acids long. Germline loops: CDR1 MDHEN, CDR2 SYDVKM. In nucleotides, the CDR3 is TGTGCCAGCAGCCCGACGGGTGTAGGTGGTCAGCCCCAGCATTTT. Translation: CASSPTGVGGQPQHF.

The rearrangement joins TRBV10-2 to TRBJ2-7; TRBD2 matches 8 bases. The CDR3 sequence is 15 residues long. Germline loops: CDR1 WSHSY, CDR2 SAAADI. V trimming: 6 bases; J trimming: 7 bases; junction bases outside the gene matches: 14. CDR3 sequence (DNA): TGCGCCAGCAGGTTCATCCCGGGAGGGCCGGGGGAGCAGTACTTC. Amino acid sequence: CASRFIPGGPGEQYF.

J is TRBJ2-7 and V is TRBV30; D ambiguous. The CDR3 consists of 12 residues. Looked up from germline, CDR1 is GTSNPN and CDR2 is SVGIG (reference sequence). V was pared by 4 bases and J by 2 bases, with 9 bases between. The CDR3 region is CAWTPGTYEQYF. For the CDR3, the DNA is TGTGCCTGGACACCAGGAACCTACGAGCAGTACTTC.

The gene calls are TRBV28 and TRBJ2-7, with 8 bases fitting TRBD2. This CDR3 is 16 amino acids long. The ends lost 3 bases at V and 9 bases at J; junction bases unmatched: 16. Looked up from germline, CDR1 is MDHEN and CDR2 is SYDVKM. CDR3 bases: TGTGCCAGCAGTTTGAGCGGGAGCGGGATGTCATCAGGGCAGTACTTC. This sequence encodes CASSLSGSGMSSGQYF.

The rearrangement links TRBV6-6 to TRBJ2-7, with D unclear. Germline values: CDR1 MNHNY, CDR2 SVGAGI (reference sequence). The CDR3 consists of 12 residues. V shed 0 bases and J shed 7 bases, with 7 bases lying between them. The CDR3 protein is CASSYSSEEQYF. The CDR3 DNA reads as TGTGCCAGCAGTTACTCGTCGGAAGAGCAGTACTTC.

The J gene is TRBJ2-7, the V gene TRBV6-6; 13 nucleotides align to TRBD2. Unmatched junction bases numbered 7, after V lost 5 bases and J lost 3 bases. Germline V gene sequence: CDR1 MNHNY, CDR2 SVGAGI (reference sequence). There are 16 residues in the CDR3. Here the CDR3 DNA reads TGTGCCAGCAGTACCATCGGGACTAGCGGGAACTACGAGCAGTACTTC. It translates to CASSTIGTSGNYEQYF.

With regard to this clone: The identical CDR3 is also encoded by other nucleotide sequences in the sample. The CDR3 region has the DNA TGTGCCAGCAGTTTAGGTCGGAGCTCCTACAATGAGCAGTTCTTC. Translated: CASSLGRSSYNEQFF. The J gene is TRBJ2-1, the V gene TRBV28, with unresolved D. Per germline, CDR1 MDHEN and CDR2 SYDVKM. The CDR3 has 15 residues. The ends were cut back, 2 bases at V and 0 bases at J, with 8 bases in the middle.

The rearrangement uses TRBV11-1 and TRBJ2-7; D possibly corresponds to TRBD1 (6 bases). From germline, CDR1 is SGHAT and CDR2 FQDESV (reference sequence). V gave up 5 bases and J gave up 2 bases, with 16 bases separating them. CDR3 length equals 15 residues. The CDR3 sequence is CASSEGVRSAYEQYF. DNA for the CDR3: TGTGCCAGCAGCGAGGGGGTCCGGAGCGCCTACGAGCAGTACTTC.

The chain carries TRBV18 and TRBJ2-7, with D unclear. Looked up from germline, CDR1 is KGHSH and CDR2 is LQKENI. The CDR3 contains 14 residues. The ends were cut back, 5 bases at V and 2 bases at J, with 13 bases in the middle. This CDR3 reads CASSGSSGTYEQYF. The CDR3 nucleotides are TGTGCCAGCTCAGGCTCCTCTGGGACCTACGAGCAGTACTTC. Full variable domain (outside the CDR3, taken from reference TRBV18 and TRBJ2-7): NAGVMQNPRHLVRRRGQEARLRCSPMKGHSHVYWYRQLPEEGLKFMVYLQKENIIDESGMPKERFSAEFPKEGPSILRIQQVVRGDSAAYFCASSGSSGTYEQYFGPGTRLTVT.

The chain has TRBV13 and TRBJ2-3; D is possibly TRBD1 (5 bases). Deletions cut 4 bases from V and 5 bases from J, with 13 bases between. The germline gives CDR1 PRHDT, CDR2 FYEKMQ (reference sequence). The CDR3 contains 14 residues. DNA of the CDR3: TGTGCCAGCAGCTCCCTCCAGGGATTAGATACGCAGTATTTT. As protein: CASSSLQGLDTQYF.

This chain joins TRBV21-1 and TRBJ2-5; TRBD2, the D gene given by the table, was not confirmed from the DNA. TRBV21-1 is reported as a pseudogene. The CDR3 is 23 residues long. The CDR3 loop reads CASSKPRGILAGGPCPGQETQYF. CDR3 sequence (DNA): TGTGCCAGCAGCAAACCACGGGGTATACTAGCGGGAGGGCCTTGCCCGGGTCAAGAGACCCAGTACTTC.

V usage is TRBV18 and J usage is TRBJ2-1; 7 bases fit TRBD1. CDR3 length: 12 residues. Germline V gives CDR1 KGHSH, CDR2 LQKENI. V lost 4 bases and J lost 9; bases outside the gene matches: 3. The CDR3 spells CASSRDSREQFF. CDR3 DNA: TGTGCCAGCTCACGGGACAGCCGTGAGCAGTTCTTC.

The count of this clone is one. V gene TRBV5-4 combines with J gene TRBJ2-7; 9 bases are shared with TRBD1. Trimming at V came to 4 bases and at J to 5 bases, leaving 10 bases not matched to a gene. This CDR3 spans 15 amino acids. CDR1 is SGHNT, CDR2 YYREEE, per germline (reference sequence). This CDR3 reads CASSAPGQGLHEQYF. CDR3 nucleotide sequence: TGTGCCAGCAGCGCCCCGGGACAGGGTCTTCACGAGCAGTACTTC.

The table lists this clone with a count of one. This chain links TRBV7-2 with TRBJ2-7; 10 bases are a match to TRBD2. Germline V gene lookup returns CDR1 SGHTA and CDR2 FQGNSA. This CDR3 is built from 16 residues. V shed 1 base and J 4 bases; nucleotides not matched to a gene: 7. CDR3 sequence reads: CASSLGFRTSGYEQYF. The CDR3 DNA sequence: TGTGCCAGCAGCTTAGGATTTAGGACTAGCGGTTACGAGCAGTACTTC. Complete variable domain (other parts from reference TRBV7-2 and TRBJ2-7): GAGVSQSPSNKVTEKGKDVELRCDPISGHTALYWYRQSLGQGLEFLIYFQGNSAPDKSGLPSDRFSAERTGGSVSTLTIQRTQQEDSAVYLCASSLGFRTSGYEQYFGPGTRLTVT.

V is TRBV13 and J is TRBJ2-2; D unclear. Trimming shortened V by 5 bases and J by 6 bases, and 7 bases separated the two germline ends. The CDR3 consists of 12 residues. Germline values: CDR1 PRHDT, CDR2 FYEKMQ (reference sequence). The CDR3 DNA follows: TGTGCCAGCAGCCTCGGTCCCGGGGAGCTGTTTTTT. Translating gives CASSLGPGELFF.

The chain joins TRBV7-2 to TRBJ1-6; 7 positions match TRBD1. V was pared by 3 bases and J by 5 bases, with 4 bases of the junction left unmatched. Germline V gene sequence: CDR1 SGHTA, CDR2 FQGNSA. This CDR3 spans 15 amino acids. This CDR3 reads CASSLSTGNNSPLHF. In nucleotides, the CDR3 is TGTGCCAGCAGCTTGTCGACAGGGAATAATTCACCCCTCCACTTT.

The chain uses TRBV13 and TRBJ1-1, with 7 bases aligning to TRBD1. Germline assignment: CDR1 PRHDT and CDR2 FYEKMQ (reference sequence). This CDR3 has 15 amino acids. V was pared by 10 bases and J by 0 bases, with 11 bases of the junction left unmatched. CDR3 DNA: TGTGCCACGAGGACCCGAGGGGGCATGAACACTGAAGCTTTCTTT. Translation: CATRTRGGMNTEAFF.

The chain combines TRBV30 with TRBJ2-3, with TRBD2 matching 9 bases. Germline V gene data show CDR1 as GTSNPN and CDR2 as SVGIG (reference sequence). CDR3 length equals 14 residues. With V trimmed by 6 bases and J by 6 bases, 10 bases remained unmatched. CDR3 sequence (DNA): TGTGCCTGCTCTAGCGGGAAGTTGAACGATACGCAGTATTTT. The encoded protein is CACSSGKLNDTQYF.

The rearrangement uses TRBV7-9 and TRBJ2-3, with 7 bases lining up with TRBD1. CDR3 size: 18 residues. V trimming: 5 bases; J trimming: 0 bases; junction bases outside the gene matches: 14. Per the germline V gene, CDR1 is SEHNR and CDR2 is FQNEAQ (reference sequence). The CDR3 reads CASSPPRQGKSSTDTQYF. In DNA form, the CDR3 reads TGTGCCAGCAGCCCACCCCGACAGGGAAAATCTAGCACAGATACGCAGTATTTT.

The chain carries TRBV28 and TRBJ1-2; 8 bases fit TRBD1. CDR3 length: 14 amino acids. J lost 4 bases, V lost 5 bases, and 6 bases had no gene match. Germline CDR1 and CDR2: MDHEN and SYDVKM. The CDR3 is CASSPPGQVYGYTF. The CDR3 DNA follows: TGTGCCAGCAGTCCTCCGGGACAGGTCTATGGCTACACCTTC.

The chain couples TRBV25-1 to TRBJ1-2; D not certain. V lost 3 bases, J lost 7 bases, and 9 bases lay in between. This CDR3 is 12 amino acids long. Germline CDR1 reads MGHDK; CDR2 reads SYGVNS. CDR3 protein: CASSEVLAGYTF. In nucleotides, the CDR3 is TGTGCCAGCAGTGAGGTCCTCGCTGGCTACACCTTC.

This chain uses TRBV5-1 with TRBJ2-7; D ambiguous. Germline V gives CDR1 SGHRS, CDR2 YFSETQ. Trimming removed 4 bases at V and 3 bases at J, with 14 bases between. The CDR3 length is 14 residues. The CDR3 sequence: CASSPGARVYEQYF. CDR3 nucleotides: TGCGCCAGCAGCCCCGGCGCCAGAGTCTACGAGCAGTACTTC.